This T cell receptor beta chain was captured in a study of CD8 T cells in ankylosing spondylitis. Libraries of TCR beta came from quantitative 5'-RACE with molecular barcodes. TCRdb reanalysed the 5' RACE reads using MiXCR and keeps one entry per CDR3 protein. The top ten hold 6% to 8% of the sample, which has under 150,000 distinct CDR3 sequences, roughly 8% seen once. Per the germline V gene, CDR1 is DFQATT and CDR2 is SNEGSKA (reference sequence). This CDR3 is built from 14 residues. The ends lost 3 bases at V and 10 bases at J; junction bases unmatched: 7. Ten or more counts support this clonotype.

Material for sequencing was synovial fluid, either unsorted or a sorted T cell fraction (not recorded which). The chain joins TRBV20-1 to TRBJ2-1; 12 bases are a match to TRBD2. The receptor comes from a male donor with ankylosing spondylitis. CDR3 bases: TGCAGTGCTAGTGGAGGACTAGCGGGATACGAGCAGTTCTTC. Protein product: CSASGGLAGYEQFF.